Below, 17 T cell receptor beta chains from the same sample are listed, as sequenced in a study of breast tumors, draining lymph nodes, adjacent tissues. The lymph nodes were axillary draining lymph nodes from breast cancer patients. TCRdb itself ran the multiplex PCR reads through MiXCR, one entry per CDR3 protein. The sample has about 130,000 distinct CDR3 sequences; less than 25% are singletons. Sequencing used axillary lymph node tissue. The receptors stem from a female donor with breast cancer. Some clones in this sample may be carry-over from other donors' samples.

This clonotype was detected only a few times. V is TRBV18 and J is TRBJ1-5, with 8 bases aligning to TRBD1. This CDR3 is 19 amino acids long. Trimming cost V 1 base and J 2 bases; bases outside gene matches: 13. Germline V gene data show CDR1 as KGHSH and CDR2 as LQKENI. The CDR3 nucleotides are TGTGCCAGCTCACCACGAGGCGGTGACAGGGGAGGAGGCAATCAGCCCCAGCATTTT. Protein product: CASSPRGGDRGGGNQPQHF.

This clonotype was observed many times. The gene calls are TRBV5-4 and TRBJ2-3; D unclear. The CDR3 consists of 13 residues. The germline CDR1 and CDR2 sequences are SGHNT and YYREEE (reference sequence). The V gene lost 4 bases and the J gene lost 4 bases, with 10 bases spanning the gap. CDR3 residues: CASSPQRSDTQYF. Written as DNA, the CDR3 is TGTGCCAGCAGCCCCCAGAGGTCAGATACGCAGTATTTT.

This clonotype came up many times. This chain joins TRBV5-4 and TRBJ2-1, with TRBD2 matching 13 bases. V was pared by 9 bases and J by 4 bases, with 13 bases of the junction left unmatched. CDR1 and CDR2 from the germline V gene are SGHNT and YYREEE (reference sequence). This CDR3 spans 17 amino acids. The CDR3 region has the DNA TGTGCCATGGCACGGACTAGCGGGAGTTTTGGATACAATGAGCAGTTCTTC. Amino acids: CAMARTSGSFGYNEQFF.

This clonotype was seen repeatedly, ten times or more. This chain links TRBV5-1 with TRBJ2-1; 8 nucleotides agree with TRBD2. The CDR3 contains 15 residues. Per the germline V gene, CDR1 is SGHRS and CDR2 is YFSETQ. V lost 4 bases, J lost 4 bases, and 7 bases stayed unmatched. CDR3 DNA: TGCGCCAGCAGCCCAAGCAGCGGGAGTTACAATGAGCAGTTCTTC. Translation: CASSPSSGSYNEQFF.

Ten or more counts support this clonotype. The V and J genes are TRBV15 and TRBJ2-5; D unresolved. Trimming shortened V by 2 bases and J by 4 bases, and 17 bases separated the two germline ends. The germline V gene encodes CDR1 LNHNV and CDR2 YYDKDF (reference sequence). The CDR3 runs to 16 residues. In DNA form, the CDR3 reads TGTGCCACCAGCAGATTCGCGGAACCCGACGGAGAGACCCAGTACTTC. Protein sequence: CATSRFAEPDGETQYF.

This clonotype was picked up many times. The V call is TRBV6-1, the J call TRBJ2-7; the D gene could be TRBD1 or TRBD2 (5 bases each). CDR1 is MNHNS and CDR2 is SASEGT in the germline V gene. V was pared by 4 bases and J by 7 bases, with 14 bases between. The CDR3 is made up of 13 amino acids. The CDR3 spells CASSGVQGPEQYF. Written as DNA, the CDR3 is TGTGCCAGCAGTGGAGTTCAGGGACCGGAGCAGTACTTC.

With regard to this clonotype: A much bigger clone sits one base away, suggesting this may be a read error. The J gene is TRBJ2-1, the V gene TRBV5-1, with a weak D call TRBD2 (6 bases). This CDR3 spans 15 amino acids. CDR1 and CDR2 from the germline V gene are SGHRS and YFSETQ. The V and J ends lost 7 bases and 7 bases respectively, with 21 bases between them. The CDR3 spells CASGLKPDYRNEQFF. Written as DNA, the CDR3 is TGCGCCAGCGGCCTCAAACCGGACTACCGGAATGAGCAGTTCTTC.

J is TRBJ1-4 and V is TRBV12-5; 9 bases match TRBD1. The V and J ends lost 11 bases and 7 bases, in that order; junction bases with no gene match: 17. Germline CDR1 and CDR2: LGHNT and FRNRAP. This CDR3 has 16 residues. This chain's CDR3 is CASKDRGRAPGEKLFF. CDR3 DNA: TGTGCTTCTAAGGACAGGGGCCGCGCCCCGGGTGAAAAACTGTTTTTT.

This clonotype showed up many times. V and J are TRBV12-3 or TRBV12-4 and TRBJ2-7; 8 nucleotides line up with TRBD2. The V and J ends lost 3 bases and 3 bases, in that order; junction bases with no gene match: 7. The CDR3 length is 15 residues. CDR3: CASSFGLAGFYEQYF. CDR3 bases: TGTGCCAGCAGTTTCGGCCTAGCGGGTTTCTACGAGCAGTACTTC.

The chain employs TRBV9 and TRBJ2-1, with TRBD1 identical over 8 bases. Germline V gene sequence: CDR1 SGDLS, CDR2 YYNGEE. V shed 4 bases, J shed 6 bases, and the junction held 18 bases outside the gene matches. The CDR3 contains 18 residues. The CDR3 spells CASSPSGGQGGGANEQFF. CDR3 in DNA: TGTGCCAGCAGCCCTTCCGGAGGACAGGGAGGTGGGGCCAATGAGCAGTTCTTC.

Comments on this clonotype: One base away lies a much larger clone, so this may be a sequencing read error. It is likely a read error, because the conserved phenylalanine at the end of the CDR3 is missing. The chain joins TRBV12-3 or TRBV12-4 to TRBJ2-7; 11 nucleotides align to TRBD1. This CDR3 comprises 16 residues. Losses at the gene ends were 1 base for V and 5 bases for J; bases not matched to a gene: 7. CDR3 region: CASSLGLGGQGDEQYY. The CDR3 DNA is TGTGCCAGCAGTTTAGGACTCGGGGGACAGGGGGACGAGCAGTACTAC.

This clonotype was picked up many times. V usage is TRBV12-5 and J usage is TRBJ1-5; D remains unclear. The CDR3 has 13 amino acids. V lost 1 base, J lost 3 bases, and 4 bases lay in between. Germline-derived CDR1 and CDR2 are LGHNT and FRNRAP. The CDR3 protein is CASGLGYNQPQHF. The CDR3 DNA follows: TGTGCTAGTGGTTTGGGATACAATCAGCCCCAGCATTTT.

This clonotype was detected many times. The CDR3 DNA reads as TGCAGCGTTGAGGCGGAGGTTAACTATGGCTACACCTTC. Translating it yields CSVEAEVNYGYTF. J is TRBJ1-2 and V is TRBV29-1; unclear D gene. V lost 3 bases to trimming and J lost 1 base, with 9 bases between them. CDR3 length: 13 residues. CDR1 and CDR2 (germline): SQVTM, ANQGSEA.

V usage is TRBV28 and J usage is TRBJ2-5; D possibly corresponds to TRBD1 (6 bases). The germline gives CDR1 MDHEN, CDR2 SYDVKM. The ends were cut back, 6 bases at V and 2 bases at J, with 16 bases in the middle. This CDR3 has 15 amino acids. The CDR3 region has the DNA TGTGCCAGCAGCCCCACCGACAGGAGACAAGAGACCCAGTACTTC. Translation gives CASSPTDRRQETQYF.

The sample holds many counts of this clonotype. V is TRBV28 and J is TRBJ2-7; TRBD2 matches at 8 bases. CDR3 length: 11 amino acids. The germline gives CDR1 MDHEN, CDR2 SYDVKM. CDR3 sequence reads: CAVTSAYEQYF. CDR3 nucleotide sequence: TGTGCTGTGACTAGCGCATACGAGCAGTACTTC.

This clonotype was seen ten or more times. CDR3 sequence reads: CASSSRENEQFF. As DNA, the CDR3 is TGTGCCAGCAGCTCCCGGGAAAATGAGCAGTTCTTC. This chain links TRBV7-9 with TRBJ2-1, with D maybe TRBD2 (5 bases). Looked up from germline, CDR1 is SEHNR and CDR2 is FQNEAQ (reference sequence). CDR3 length: 12 amino acids. Between the trimmed V and J ends, which lost 4 bases and 7 bases, there was a span of 8 bases.

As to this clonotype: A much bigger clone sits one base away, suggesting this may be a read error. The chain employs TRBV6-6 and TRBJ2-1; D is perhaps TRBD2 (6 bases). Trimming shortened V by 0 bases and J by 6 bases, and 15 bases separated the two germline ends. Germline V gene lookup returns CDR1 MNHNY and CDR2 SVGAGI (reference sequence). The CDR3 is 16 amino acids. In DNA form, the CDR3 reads TGTGCCAGCAGTTACTCGAAGCTAGCGCAGAGCAATGAGCAGTTCTTC. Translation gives CASSYSKLAQSNEQFF.